This is a list of T cell receptor beta chains from one sample in a study of radiotherapy plus CTLA-4 blockade in lung cancer. TCRdb's copy holds only in-frame clones and misses some; the assay was immunoSEQ multiplex PCR. The sample carries approximately 69,000 clones, more than 75% recorded once. The sample in question was peripheral blood, obtained from a patient treated with radiotherapy plus ipilimumab. These receptors all come from a human donor with non-small cell lung cancer who had a complete response to radiotherapy plus ipilimumab. The CDR3 runs from the conserved cysteine through the conserved F or W. A D gene is named only where the DNA matches it firmly. Clone size is shown for a subset of rows, as once, few, many or a class of expanded clone.

few 14 TRBJ1-2 TRBV4-3 . TGCGCCAGCAGCCAAGGAACAGGCAACTATGGCTACACCTTC CASSQGTGNYGYTF
. 14 TRBJ1-1 TRBV30 . TGTGCCTGGAGGGTCCTTGGGGTCAGCACTGAAGCTTTCTTT CAWRVLGVSTEAFF
. 11 TRBJ2-3 TRBV10-3 . TGTGCCATCAGTGAGTTCGATACGCAGTATTTT CAISEFDTQYF
. 15 TRBJ1-1 TRBV4-3 . TGCGCCAGCAGCCAAGACCGTGAGATGAACACTGAAGCTTTCTTT CASSQDREMNTEAFF
. 15 TRBJ1-4 TRBV6-5 . TGTGCCAGCAGTTACTCGATATGGGGCGGTGAAAAACTGTTTTTT CASSYSIWGGEKLFF
. 17 TRBJ2-5 TRBV18 . TGTGCCAGCCAAGAGAAGCTTGCCGGGGGACTTCAAGAGACCCAGTACTTC CASQEKLAGGLQETQYF
. 14 TRBJ1-5 TRBV18 . TGTGCCAGCTCGTCAGCGGACCGAAATCAGCCCCAGCATTTT CASSSADRNQPQHF
. 15 TRBJ1-2 TRBV19 . TGTGCCAGTAGTATAGCCCTGGCAGCGAACTATGGCTACACCTTC CASSIALAANYGYTF
. 15 TRBJ1-1 TRBV5-4 . TGTGCCAGCAGCTTGGGTCAGGGCGCGTACACTGAAGCTTTCTTT CASSLGQGAYTEAFF
few 15 TRBJ1-1 TRBV5-4 . TGTGCCAGCAGCTTGGGTTGGGGGCGGGACACTGAAGCTTTCTTT CASSLGWGRDTEAFF
. 14 TRBJ2-5 TRBV27 . TGTGCCAGCAGCTCTAGAGTGGTCCAAGAGACCCAGTACTTC CASSSRVVQETQYF
. 14 TRBJ2-5 TRBV14 . TGTGCCAGCAGCCGGGAAAATTTCGCAGAGACCCAGTACTTC CASSRENFAETQYF
. 15 TRBJ1-6 TRBV2 . TGTGCCAGCAGCGGGCGGGGTTTCAGGGCCCCACCCCTCCACTTT CASSGRGFRAPPLHF
. 15 TRBJ2-1 TRBV4-3 TRBD2 TGCGCCAGCAGCCAAGGGGGACTAGCGGCTAATGAGCAGTTCTTC CASSQGGLAANEQFF
. 14 TRBJ1-1 TRBV18 . TGTGCCAGCTCACCACAGGGGAGAGGAACTGAAGCTTTCTTT CASSPQGRGTEAFF
. 15 TRBJ1-5 TRBV18 . TGTGCCAGCTCAGGGGGATCGGAGGGTGACCAGCCCCAGCATTTT CASSGGSEGDQPQHF
. 13 TRBJ1-1 TRBV6-4 . TGTGCCAGCAGTTTGTGGGAAAACACTGAAGCTTTCTTT CASSLWENTEAFF
. 16 TRBJ2-5 TRBV18 . TGTGCCAGCTCACTTTACCCCCCCGGCCGGGGGGAGACCCAGTACTTC CASSLYPPGRGETQYF
. 13 TRBJ2-3 TRBV15 . TGTGCCACCAGCAGAGTGAGGGAAGATACGCAGTATTTT CATSRVREDTQYF